The T cell receptor beta chain under discussion was sequenced for a study of shared clonotypes between healthy human individuals (TCRdb year 2020). Study-level background: The cohort included three men and two women between 18 and 49 years of age. For each donor, CD4 naive and CD4 memory were each run on three plates, CD8 naive on two plates, and CD8 memory on one plate. To estimate repertoire size and how much clonotype sharing occurs between individuals, the study deeply sequenced the blood TCR repertoires of 5 or 6 healthy adults. To increase sequencing depth and limit assay-specific biases, different laboratories used diverse techniques to prepare libraries and sequence TCR repertoires. Leukapheresis yielded between about 0.9 and 9 billion PBMCs per donor.

Here is what the overall study found, with its caveats: Sharing across a few donors was observed for about 5% of naive CD4, 3.5% of naive CD8, 2.3% of memory CD4, and about 0.4% of memory CD8 clonotypes. Even with the large sequencing depth, rarefaction of the sorted-subset datasets indicated that sequencing was incomplete. Because the study included a small number of donors, the genetic and exposure-history diversity represented was limited. Pairwise subsampling led to the expectation that sequencing depth would affect the degree of clonotype sharing among donors. Larger estimated clonotype richness was generally found for naive subsets than for memory subsets. Higher generation probabilities were observed for clonotypes shared by all four sorted-subset donors than for non-shared clonotypes. Sampling was limited to blood, and TCR repertoires in tissue likely differ from TCR repertoires in blood.

TCR CDR3 regions were amplified from genomic DNA by multiplex PCR using the deep immunoSEQ assay. For each cell subset, the extracted genomic DNA was distributed evenly across all wells of several immunoSEQ 96-well plates, and each plate served as one replicate. For sorted subsets, 200 to 250 ng of genomic DNA, equivalent to some 33,000 T cell genomes, went into each replicate PCR. Purified libraries were measured with a Qubit 3.0 fluorometer, size-checked on a Bioanalyzer 2100, and measured again with the KAPA Library Quantification kit. A separate single-read 150-cycle Illumina NextSeq 550 flow cell was used to sequence each immunoSEQ 96-well plate. On the authors' methods: Because the immunoSEQ output held only junctional sequences and lacked quality scores, the filtering could not match the filtering applied to full-length reads. Sequences were annotated with PyIR, a Python wrapper for IgBLAST v1.9, and V/J genes and CDR3 were assigned using IMGT germline references. Any read was removed if the V/J assignment was weak (E-value above 1e-6), the CDR3 was missing, or the read contained stop codons, out-of-frame junctions, or ambiguous translated residues. V3J clonotypes were defined as sequences sharing an identical inferred V gene, J gene, and CDR3 amino acid sequence. Percentage overlap between repertoires was calculated by dividing the number of shared unique clonotypes by the size of the smaller repertoire. Repertoire richness was assessed with RTK rarefaction, the Chao1 estimator, and Recon v2.1 estimates of unobserved clonotypes. Generation probabilities for all TCRbeta clonotypes obtained by the gDNA method from a handful of donors were computed using OLGA. Imported from immuneACCESS, the table was reduced by TCRdb to in-frame sequences with V and J called. These copies leave out some clones; in studies compared against another copy, an unresolved V gene accounts for under half, and the cause of the remainder is not known. Clone size and V and J calls were adopted from that table, with D and trimming inferred from the DNA. Within this sample are hundreds of thousands of clones, with approximately 96% of them counted one time only. 0.11% of the sample goes to the ten largest clones.

The CDR3, cysteine through phenylalanine, is 15 amino acids long. The sequence is cut down to CDR3 DNA, 45 bases in frame from base 1. CDR1 and CDR2, looked up from the germline V gene, are SGHVS and FNYEAQ. The V end loses 3 bases and the J end loses 3 bases, and a stretch of 14 bases separates them. As concerns this clone: Its antigen is currently not known. Base qualities are not recorded, but no much larger clone differs from it by a single base.

CD8 naive samples consisted of CD45RO-negative cells that were positively selected for CCR7, yielding a CD45RA+CCR7+ population without TemRA cells. Healthy HIV-negative adults with no recently reported acute infections or vaccinations were included as donors. Every donor was a Caucasian adult living in Nashville, Tennessee, USA. After blood collection by leukapheresis, PBMCs were isolated using Ficoll-Histopaque density gradient centrifugation and then cryopreserved in the vapor phase of liquid nitrogen. Analytical flow cytometry was used to check the purity and quantity of every magnetically sorted T cell population. Genomic DNA was isolated from every sorted fraction and measured by UV absorbance on a Nanodrop 2000c.

Sequencing was carried out using naive CD8+ T cells sorted from blood. The cell subset or site label, read with the paper, signifies: CD45RA+CCR7+. The rearranged segments are TRBV7-6 and TRBJ1-1, and possibly TRBD1, on 5 matching bases. The sequence came from a woman between 25 and 40 years old in good health. The DNA reads TGTGCCAGCAGCTTCACGGGGGAGGGTGACACTGAAGCTTTCTTT. It translates to CASSFTGEGDTEAFF. With the rest looked up from the reference TRBV7-6 and TRBJ1-1 genes rather than sequenced, the full variable domain is GAGVSQSPRYKVTKRGQDVALRCDPISGHVSLYWYRQALGQGPEFLTYFNYEAQQDKSGLPNDRFSAERPEGSISTLTIQRTEQRDSAMYRCASSFTGEGDTEAFFGQGTRLTVV.